The 3 T cell receptor beta chains below all came from one sample that was sequenced in a study of regulatory T cells in long-lasting Graves disease. Time point of the sample: newly diagnosed GD, antithyroid drugs for less than 3 months. With RNA extracted from PBMCs as input, the TCR library was made. Assembly of TCR beta libraries relied on iRepertoire HTBI primers together with Arm-PCR of CDR3 regions. TCRdb recomputed calls from the multiplex PCR reads with MiXCR, one row per CDR3 protein. The sample holds about 540,000 distinct CDR3 sequences; roughly 13% are singletons and the top ten take roughly 10%. This sample was also put to use in a study of T cells in Graves' hyperthyroidism and ophthalmopathy.

Source: peripheral blood mononuclear cells (PBMCs), taken at new diagnosis, from a patient treated with antithyroid drugs. The receptor set was obtained from a man aged 25-45 years with Graves disease.

This clonotype was seen repeatedly, ten times or more. V gene TRBV7-2 combines with J gene TRBJ1-5; 9 positions match TRBD1. Germline loops: CDR1 SGHTA, CDR2 FQGNSA. With 5 bases clipped from V and 1 base from J, the junction kept 9 bases outside the gene matches. The CDR3 contains 17 residues. CDR3 residues: CASSEDRGVKSNQPQHF. The CDR3 DNA sequence: TGTGCCAGCAGCGAAGACAGGGGGGTTAAAAGCAATCAGCCCCAGCATTTT.

The chain links TRBV15 to TRBJ1-2; 7 positions agree with TRBD1. V lost 4 bases, J lost 2 bases, and 19 bases stayed unmatched. The CDR3 consists of 19 residues. CDR1 is LNHNV, CDR2 YYDKDF, per germline (reference sequence). As DNA, the CDR3 is TGTGCCACCAGCACGACAACCTTGGGGCAGGGGGTATCCAACTATGGCTACACCTTC. Protein product: CATSTTTLGQGVSNYGYTF. Looking up the rest from reference TRBV15 and TRBJ1-2 gives the full variable domain: DAMVIQNPRYQVTQFGKPVTLSCSQTLNHNVMYWYQQKSSQAPKLLFHYYDKDFNNEADTPDNFQSRRPNTSFCFLDIRSPGLGDTAMYLCATSTTTLGQGVSNYGYTFGSGTRLTVV.

This chain joins TRBV2 and TRBJ2-1; 10 positions agree with TRBD2. With 3 bases clipped from V and 3 bases from J, the junction kept 14 bases outside the gene matches. The CDR3 runs 19 residues. Germline-derived CDR1 and CDR2 are SNHLY and FYNNEI. The CDR3 region has the DNA TGTGCCAGCAGTGAGTGGACTAGCGGATATGGGCTTGTCTACAATGAGCAGTTCTTC. It is translated as CASSEWTSGYGLVYNEQFF.